This T cell receptor (beta chain) is from a study of monozygotic twins with inflammatory bowel disease. Study outcomes and limitations: Heterogeneous immunosuppressive treatment regimens may have introduced variability into patient repertoires.

Of note for this clonotype: Antigen unknown.

Germline CDR1 is SGHTA and CDR2 is FQGNSA. This CDR3 is 14 amino acids long. One entry per CDR3 protein, without DNA, is what TCRdb gives after re-calling the 5' RACE reads. The sample table includes 200,000 to 250,000 distinct CDR3 sequences. Sequences were obtained from blood. This TCR was sampled from a human donor with ulcerative colitis or Crohn's disease, or a healthy co-twin of an affected twin (not recorded which). The genes are TRBV7-2 and TRBJ2-7; the TCRdb D gene call, TRBD1, has no DNA to confirm it. CDR3 loop: CASSSRTALLEQYF.